These 2 T cell receptor beta chains originate from one sample sequenced in a study of radiation and T cells in renal cell carcinoma. Time point given: blood 4 weeks post-SBRT, at nephrectomy. Treatment in this sample: 15 Gy SBRT to primary tumor, nephrectomy 4 weeks later. Produced via immunoSEQ multiplex PCR; TCRdb's table is partial and in-frame only. Among around 170,000 clones listed, less than 90% were seen once. The source material was blood, sampled from a patient whose treatment included radiotherapy and nephrectomy. These receptors were collected from a woman aged 45 to 65 with renal cell carcinoma.

This clone was counted a few times. The V call is TRBV30, the J call TRBJ1-1, with D possibly being TRBD1 (5 bases). This CDR3 spans 13 amino acids. V lost 0 bases and J 5 bases, leaving 10 bases between the germline ends. Germline assignment: CDR1 GTSNPN and CDR2 SVGIG (reference sequence). DNA of the CDR3: TGTGCCTGGAGTGTAACGACAGAGACTGAAGCTTTCTTT. Translating it yields CAWSVTTETEAFF.

The chain carries TRBV7-3 and TRBJ2-3, with TRBD2 matching 11 bases. V trimming: 5 bases; J trimming: 5 bases; junction bases outside the gene matches: 3. Germline loops: CDR1 SGHTA, CDR2 FQGTGA. This CDR3 contains 14 residues. This CDR3 is CASSTSGGEDTQYF. DNA for the CDR3: TGTGCCAGCAGCACTAGCGGGGGAGAAGATACGCAGTATTTT.